The 5 T cell receptor beta chains below were found in one sample sequenced in a study of cytomegalovirus exposure and HLA in healthy donors. PCR amplification relied on 60 Vbeta primers (plus 13 Jbeta primers). Produced via immunoSEQ multiplex PCR; TCRdb's table is partial and in-frame only. The sample lists some 160,000 clones, roughly 73% occurring once. Specimen: PBMCs. Every receptor here comes from a woman younger than 45 in good health and CMV-seronegative.

The rearrangement links TRBV7-3 to TRBJ2-3, with 9 positions matching TRBD2. The length of the CDR3 is 14 residues. Germline V lookup: CDR1 SGHTA, CDR2 FQGTGA. V trimming: 3 bases; J trimming: 3 bases; junction bases outside the gene matches: 1. CDR3 nucleotide sequence: TGTGCCAGCAGCTTCGCGGGGGGGACAGATACGCAGTATTTT. As protein: CASSFAGGTDTQYF.

J is TRBJ1-2 and V is TRBV10-1, with 7 nucleotides matching TRBD1. Germline V gene lookup returns CDR1 WNHNN and CDR2 SYGVQD (reference sequence). V gave up 5 bases and J gave up 5 bases; unmatched junction bases: 14. CDR3 length: 16 amino acids. The CDR3 DNA is TGCGCCAGCAGTATAACCCGACAGGGAGCGGATTATGGCTACACCTTC. Protein sequence: CASSITRQGADYGYTF.

The CDR3 loop reads CASSYSGPHNEQFF. CDR3 coding DNA: TGTGCCAGCAGTTACTCTGGGCCCCACAATGAGCAGTTCTTC. V gene TRBV6-5 combines with J gene TRBJ2-1; D is ambiguous. Trimming removed 0 bases from V and 5 bases from J, with 8 bases in between. Germline CDR1 is MNHEY and CDR2 is SVGAGI. CDR3 length equals 14 residues.

This chain uses TRBV6-6 with TRBJ2-7; D possibly corresponds to TRBD2 (6 bases). The CDR3 extends over 14 amino acids. The germline V gene has CDR1 MNHNY and CDR2 SVGAGI (reference sequence). Deletions cut 8 bases from V and 7 bases from J, with 21 bases between. CDR3 protein: CASALIVGGGEQYF. In DNA form, the CDR3 reads TGTGCCAGCGCCCTCATTGTGGGGGGTGGAGAGCAGTACTTC.

This clone came up once. V and J are TRBV7-2 and TRBJ1-5; D gene uncertain. Trimming took 4 bases from V and 7 from J, leaving 14 bases between them. This CDR3 spans 14 amino acids. Germline CDR1 SGHTA, CDR2 FQGNSA. This CDR3 reads CASSSTTSGQPQHF. The CDR3 DNA is TGTGCCAGCAGCTCGACTACTTCGGGGCAGCCCCAGCATTTT.